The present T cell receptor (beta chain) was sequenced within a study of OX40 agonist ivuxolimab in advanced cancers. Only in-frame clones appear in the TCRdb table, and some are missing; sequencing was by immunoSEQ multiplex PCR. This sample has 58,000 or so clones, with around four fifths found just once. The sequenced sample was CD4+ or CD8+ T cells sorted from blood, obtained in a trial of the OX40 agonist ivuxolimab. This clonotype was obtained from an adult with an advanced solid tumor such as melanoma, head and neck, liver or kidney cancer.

DNA of the CDR3: TGCAGTGCTAGAGAGTCCTACGAGCAGTACTTC. It encodes CSARESYEQYF. V gene TRBV20-1 combines with J gene TRBJ2-7; no firm D call. V lost 0 bases to trimming and J lost 1 base, with 1 base between them. Germline V gene data show CDR1 as DFQATT and CDR2 as SNEGSKA (reference sequence). CDR3 length: 11 residues.